A single sample is the source of the 5 T cell receptor beta chains below, sequenced in a study of chemoradiotherapy in HPV16-positive cancers. Some clones are missing from TCRdb's copy, which holds only in-frame ones; the method was immunoSEQ multiplex PCR. Here the sample spans about 6,500 clones, roughly nine tenths being singletons. Here the sequenced sample was tumor tissue, taken from a patient who underwent chemoradiotherapy. The receptors shown here come from a human donor with HPV-associated anogenital cancer.

The genes are TRBV27 and TRBJ2-1; no firm D call. The germline V gene encodes CDR1 MNHEY and CDR2 SMNVEV (reference sequence). This CDR3 comprises 15 residues. V lost 3 bases and J lost 0, with 9 bases in between. The CDR3 region is CASSLGRSSYNEQFF. CDR3 coding DNA: TGTGCCAGCAGTTTGGGCAGGAGCTCCTACAATGAGCAGTTCTTC.

CDR3 sequence: CASSEGPANYGYTF. The CDR3 region has the DNA TGTGCCAGCAGTGAAGGGCCAGCTAACTATGGCTACACCTTC. The rearrangement uses TRBV6-1 and TRBJ1-2; D unclear. Trimming stripped 1 base from V and 0 bases from J, with 6 bases between. This CDR3 region has 14 residues. Germline CDR1 and CDR2: MNHNS and SASEGT.

This chain links TRBV25-1 with TRBJ2-1; D not certain. CDR1 is MGHDK, CDR2 SYGVNS, per germline. V shed 3 bases and J shed 4 bases, with 13 bases lying between them. The CDR3 extends over 15 amino acids. The CDR3: CASSDWRNQYNEQFF. Here the CDR3 DNA reads TGTGCCAGCAGTGATTGGCGGAACCAATACAATGAGCAGTTCTTC.

This clone was observed a single time. The chain joins TRBV19 to TRBJ2-2; 9 bases are shared with TRBD2. The CDR3 has 15 amino acids. Germline V gives CDR1 LNHDA, CDR2 SQIVND (reference sequence). V shed 9 bases and J 7 bases; nucleotides not matched to a gene: 12. This CDR3 is CASKRIAGAGGELFF. The DNA for the CDR3 is TGTGCCAGCAAGAGAATAGCGGGAGCGGGCGGGGAGCTGTTTTTT.

V gene TRBV19 combines with J gene TRBJ2-3, with D hard to call. The CDR3 length is 13 residues. Trimming shortened V by 7 bases and J by 3 bases, and 11 bases separated the two germline ends. Per the germline V gene, CDR1 is LNHDA and CDR2 is SQIVND (reference sequence). The CDR3 protein is CASKWAPTDTQYF. The CDR3 DNA reads TGTGCCAGTAAATGGGCACCGACAGATACGCAGTATTTT.